A selection of T cell receptor beta chains follows, all from one sample in a study of blood T cell repertoires in COVID-19. TCRdb's table, derived via immunoSEQ multiplex PCR, lists solely in-frame clones and lacks some. The data hold about 190,000 clones, with 80% observed a single time. Sequencing was carried out using peripheral blood. All receptors come from a man aged 55 to 69 with acute or convalescent COVID-19. CDR3s include the opening cysteine and the closing phenylalanine or tryptophan. D genes are given only for firm matches. Size values are once, few and many counts, or a class for expanded clones, and some rows have none.

NA	TRBD1	TRBV5-1	TRBJ2-1	TGCGCCAGCAGCTGGCAGGGGGTGGAGAAGTTCTTC	CASSWQGVEKFF
NA	TRBD2	TRBV3-1/TRBV3-2	TRBJ2-7	TGTGCCAGCAGCCAAGATTCGGGTTGGACTAGCGGAAGAGTCGAGCAGTACTTC	CASSQDSGWTSGRVEQYF
NA	NA	TRBV7-2	TRBJ2-6	TGTGCCAGCAGCCTCAGTGTAACTGGGGCCAACGTCCTGACTTTC	CASSLSVTGANVLTF
NA	NA	TRBV29-1	TRBJ2-5	TGCAGCGTTGGTAAAGGGGGAGGGAAAGAGACCCAGTACTTC	CSVGKGGGKETQYF
NA	TRBD1	TRBV2	TRBJ1-2	TGTGCCAGCACTGGGACAGGGGGTGTCATTGGCTACACCTTC	CASTGTGGVIGYTF
NA	NA	TRBV2	TRBJ1-5	TGTGCCAGCAGTTACACCTCGGGGCAGCCCCAGCATTTT	CASSYTSGQPQHF
NA	TRBD1	TRBV7-2	TRBJ1-2	TGTGCCAGCAGCTTCGGGACAGGCTCTAACTATGGCTACACCTTC	CASSFGTGSNYGYTF
once	TRBD1	TRBV6-4	TRBJ1-5	TGTGCCAGCAGTGACCAGGACAGGATCCATCAGCCCCAGCATTTT	CASSDQDRIHQPQHF
NA	NA	TRBV7-9	TRBJ1-2	TGTGCCAGCAGTGACTCCCTGCCCCCCCCCGGAAGGTATGGCTACACCTTC	CASSDSLPPPGRYGYTF
NA	NA	TRBV7-2	TRBJ2-2	TGTGCCAGCAGATCCACAGGGCCATGGAACCTCGCGAACACCGGGGAGCTGTTTTTT	CASRSTGPWNLANTGELFF
NA	TRBD2	TRBV10-3	TRBJ2-7	TGTGCCATCCGGGGGGACTCCTACGAGCAGTACTTC	CAIRGDSYEQYF
NA	TRBD1	TRBV6-5	TRBJ2-7	TGTGCCAGCAGGCCACGGGGACAGACCTACGAGCAGTACTTC	CASRPRGQTYEQYF
NA	NA	TRBV7-9	TRBJ1-1	TGTGCCAGCAGCTTAGCCCTCTTGAACACTGAAGCTTTCTTT	CASSLALLNTEAFF
NA	TRBD1	TRBV19	TRBJ2-1	TGTGCCAGTACCCCGGGACAGGGGCTCAGGGAGCAGTTCTTC	CASTPGQGLREQFF
NA	NA	TRBV7-3	TRBJ2-1	TGTGCCAGCAGCCCCACTAGTCTCGCCTACAATGAGCAGTTCTTC	CASSPTSLAYNEQFF
NA	TRBD2	TRBV3-1/TRBV3-2	TRBJ2-1	TGTGCCAGCAGCCAAACACTAGCGGGCGGCGGGTTCTTC	CASSQTLAGGGFF
NA	NA	TRBV7-8	TRBJ2-1	TGTGCCAGCAGCTTAGTGGGTGGTGGGGCCTCCTACAATGAGCAGTTCTTC	CASSLVGGGASYNEQFF
NA	TRBD2	TRBV24-1	TRBJ2-1	TGTGCCACCAGTGATTTTGGGGGACTAGCGGGCAATGAGCAGTTCTTC	CATSDFGGLAGNEQFF
NA	TRBD1	TRBV10-3	TRBJ2-7	TGTGCCATCAGGGGGACAGAGCGTTACGAGCAGTACTTC	CAIRGTERYEQYF
NA	TRBD2	TRBV11-3	TRBJ2-2	TGTGCCAGCAGCTTAGTGCGCGCGGGGGGCCCCGCGAACACCGGGGAGCTGTTTTTT	CASSLVRAGGPANTGELFF
NA	NA	TRBV9	TRBJ2-1	TGTGCCAGCAGCGTAGAGGGTGGGAGCTACAATGAGCAGTTCTTC	CASSVEGGSYNEQFF
NA	NA	TRBV9	TRBJ2-1	TGTGCCAGCAGCGTATTGTGGAGGGCCTACAATGAGCAGTTCTTC	CASSVLWRAYNEQFF
NA	TRBD2	TRBV9	TRBJ2-2	TGTGCCAGCAGCCCGGGACTAGGAGGGACCGGGGAGCTGTTTTTT	CASSPGLGGTGELFF